This T cell receptor (beta chain) derives from a study of cytomegalovirus exposure and HLA in healthy donors. TCRdb's copy holds only in-frame clones and misses some; the assay was immunoSEQ multiplex PCR. The sample carries 89,000 or so clones, approximately 95% recorded once. V lost 1 base to trimming and J lost 4 bases; unmatched junction nucleotides: 3. CDR3 length: 14 residues. Germline lookup yields CDR1 MGHRA and CDR2 YSYEKL. Sequencing was done on a sample of PBMCs. The genes are TRBV4-1 and TRBJ2-7; TRBD2 matches at 8 bases. The clonotype comes from a woman aged 30 to 39 in good health and CMV-seropositive. The CDR3 loop reads CASSQAGGSYEQYF. The CDR3 DNA reads as TGCGCCAGCAGCCAAGCGGGAGGGTCGTACGAGCAGTACTTC.